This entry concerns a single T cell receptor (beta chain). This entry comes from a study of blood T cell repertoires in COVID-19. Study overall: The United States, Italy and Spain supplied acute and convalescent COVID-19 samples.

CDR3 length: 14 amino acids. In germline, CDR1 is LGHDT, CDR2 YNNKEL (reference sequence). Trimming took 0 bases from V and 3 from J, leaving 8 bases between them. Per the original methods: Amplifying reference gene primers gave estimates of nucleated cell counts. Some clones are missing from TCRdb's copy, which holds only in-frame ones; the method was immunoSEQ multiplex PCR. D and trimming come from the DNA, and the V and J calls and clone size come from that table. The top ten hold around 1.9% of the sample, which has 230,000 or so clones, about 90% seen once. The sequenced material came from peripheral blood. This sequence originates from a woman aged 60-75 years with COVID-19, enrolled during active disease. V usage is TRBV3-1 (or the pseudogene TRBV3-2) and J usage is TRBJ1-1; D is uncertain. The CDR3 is CASSQERVDTEAFF. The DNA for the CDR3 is TGTGCCAGCAGCCAAGAGAGAGTCGACACTGAAGCTTTCTTT.